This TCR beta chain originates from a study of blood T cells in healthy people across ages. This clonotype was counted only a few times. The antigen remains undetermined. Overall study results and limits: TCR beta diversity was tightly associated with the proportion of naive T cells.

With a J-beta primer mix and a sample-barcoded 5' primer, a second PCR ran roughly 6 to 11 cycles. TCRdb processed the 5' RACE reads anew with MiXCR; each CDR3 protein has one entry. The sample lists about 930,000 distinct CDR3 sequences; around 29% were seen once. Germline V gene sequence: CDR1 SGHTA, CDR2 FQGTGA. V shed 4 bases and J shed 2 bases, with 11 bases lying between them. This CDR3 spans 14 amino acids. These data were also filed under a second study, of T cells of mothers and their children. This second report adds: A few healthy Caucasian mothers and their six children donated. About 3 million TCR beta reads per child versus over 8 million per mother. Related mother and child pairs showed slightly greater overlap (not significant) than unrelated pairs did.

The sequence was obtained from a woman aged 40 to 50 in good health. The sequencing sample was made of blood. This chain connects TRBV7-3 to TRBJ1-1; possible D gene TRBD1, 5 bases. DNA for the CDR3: TGTGCCAGCAGCTCGAAGGGGCCAAACACTGAAGCTTTCTTT. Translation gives CASSSKGPNTEAFF.